This T cell receptor (beta chain) is from a study of blood T cell repertoires in COVID-19. Study summary: COVID-19 samples from acute and convalescent phases originated in the United States, Italy and Spain.

Per the authors' pipeline: Reference gene primers were amplified, and this amplification served to estimate nucleated cell counts. Method: immunoSEQ multiplex PCR; TCRdb's copy keeps in-frame clones and lacks some. V and J calls and clone size come straight from that table; D and trimming were deduced from the DNA. Among some 220,000 clones listed, around 91% were seen once. This clone was detected once. Recruits, aged about 18 to 100 years, lived in 24 US areas. CDR1 MNHNS and CDR2 SASEGT come from the germline V gene. Between the trimmed V and J ends, which lost 2 bases and 0 bases, there was a span of 11 bases. The CDR3 has 15 amino acids.

The V gene is TRBV6-1, the J gene TRBJ2-7; maybe TRBD1 (6 bases). The TCR was taken from a woman aged 18-29 years in a cohort exposed to, infected with or recovered from COVID-19 (not recorded which). The sample consisted of PBMCs or T cells enriched from blood (not recorded which). CDR3 sequence (DNA): TGTGCCAGCAGTGAACCCGGGACACCCTCCTACGAGCAGTACTTC. This translates into CASSEPGTPSYEQYF.